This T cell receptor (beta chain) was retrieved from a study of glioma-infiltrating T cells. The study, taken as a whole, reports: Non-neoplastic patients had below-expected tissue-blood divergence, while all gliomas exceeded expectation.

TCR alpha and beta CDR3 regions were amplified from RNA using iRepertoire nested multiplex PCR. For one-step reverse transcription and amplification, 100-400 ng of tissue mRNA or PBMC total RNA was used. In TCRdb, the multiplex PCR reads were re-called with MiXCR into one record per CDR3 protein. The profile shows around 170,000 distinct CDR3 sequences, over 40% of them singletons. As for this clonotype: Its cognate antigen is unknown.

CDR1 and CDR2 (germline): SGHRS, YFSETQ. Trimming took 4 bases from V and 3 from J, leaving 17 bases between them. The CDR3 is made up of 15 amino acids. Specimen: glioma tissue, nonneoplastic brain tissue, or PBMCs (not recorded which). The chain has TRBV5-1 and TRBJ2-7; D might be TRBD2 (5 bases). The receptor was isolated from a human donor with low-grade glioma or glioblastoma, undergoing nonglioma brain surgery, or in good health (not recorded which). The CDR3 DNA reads TGCGCCAGCAGCCCAGGCCTATCGGGAATCTACGAGCAGTACTTC. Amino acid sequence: CASSPGLSGIYEQYF.